These 25 T cell receptor beta chains share one sample of origin, sequenced in a study of shared clonotypes between healthy human individuals. Selected positively for CCR7 and CD45RO-negative, naive CD8 cells excluded terminally differentiated effector memory CD45RA+ cells. The method was immunoSEQ multiplex PCR; TCRdb's version includes in-frame clones alone and lacks a portion of them. The sample lists 550,000 to 750,000 clones; about 95% were seen once. Sequencing was done on a sample of naive CD8+ T cells sorted from blood. These receptors were obtained from a woman in her twenties or thirties in good health.

The chain joins TRBV27 to TRBJ2-7; 9 bases fit TRBD2. There are 15 residues in the CDR3. Germline V gives CDR1 MNHEY, CDR2 SMNVEV (reference sequence). J lost 6 bases, V lost 5 bases, and 11 bases had no gene match. The CDR3 nucleotides are TGTGCCAGCAGTCTCGACCCGGGACTAGCAGCCGAGCAGTACTTC. This gives the protein CASSLDPGLAAEQYF.

The chain joins TRBV30 to TRBJ2-1; possibly TRBD1 or TRBD2 for D (5 bases each). The CDR3 is 13 residues long. V gave up 5 bases and J gave up 4 bases, with 12 bases separating them. Germline values: CDR1 GTSNPN, CDR2 SVGIG (reference sequence). CDR3 amino acids: CAWGVGEYNEQFF. The CDR3 DNA follows: TGTGCCTGGGGAGTGGGGGAGTACAATGAGCAGTTCTTC.

The chain couples TRBV5-6 to TRBJ1-1; D not certain. Germline CDR1 reads SGHDT; CDR2 reads YYEEEE. The CDR3 loop spans 16 amino acids. The V and J ends lost 0 bases and 3 bases respectively, with 15 bases between them. The CDR3 coding sequence is TGTGCCAGCAGCTTGGCCAATATAGGGTCTGACACTGAAGCTTTCTTT. Translated, it gives CASSLANIGSDTEAFF.

This clone has only one observation. The chain couples TRBV27 to TRBJ2-3, with D perhaps TRBD1 (5 bases). Germline CDR1 is MNHEY and CDR2 is SMNVEV (reference sequence). V was cut by 6 bases and J by 11 bases, with 18 bases left in between. The CDR3 sequence is 13 residues long. CDR3 bases: TGTGCCAGCAGCAAAGGGGCTTATTCCCAGCAGTATTTT. This gives the protein CASSKGAYSQQYF.

The chain links TRBV28 to TRBJ2-3, with D possibly matching TRBD2 (6 bases). The ends were cut back, 6 bases at V and 4 bases at J, with 17 bases in the middle. The CDR3 length is 15 residues. Looked up from germline, CDR1 is MDHEN and CDR2 is SYDVKM. CDR3: CASSPIIAVADTQYF. CDR3 bases: TGTGCCAGCAGCCCCATAATAGCGGTGGCAGATACGCAGTATTTT.

The genes are TRBV19 and TRBJ2-1, with 7 positions matching TRBD2. The CDR3 length is 13 residues. V lost 3 bases and J lost 7; bases outside the gene matches: 3. Germline V lookup: CDR1 LNHDA, CDR2 SQIVND (reference sequence). As DNA, the CDR3 is TGTGCCAGTAGTATGGGAGGGCGGAATGAGCAGTTCTTC. It translates to CASSMGGRNEQFF.

This chain connects TRBV7-9 to TRBJ2-1, with D unresolved. Deletions cut 1 base from V and 0 bases from J, with 7 bases between. CDR1 is SEHNR, CDR2 FQNEAQ, per germline (reference sequence). This CDR3 has 15 amino acids. The DNA for the CDR3 is TGTGCCAGCAGCTTAGTGGCTAACTCCTACAATGAGCAGTTCTTC. Protein sequence: CASSLVANSYNEQFF.

The rearrangement links TRBV5-4 to TRBJ2-1, with 7 bases fitting TRBD1. Trimming removed 2 bases from V and 8 bases from J; junction bases left unmatched: 7. Germline V CDR1 and CDR2: SGHNT, YYREEE (reference sequence). The CDR3 contains 14 residues. The CDR3 bases are TGTGCCAGCAGCTTTGCGCAGGGGGTGGATGAGCAGTTCTTC. Amino acids: CASSFAQGVDEQFF. The full variable domain, in which reference TRBV5-4 and TRBJ2-1 provide the parts outside the CDR3, is ETGVTQSPTHLIKTRGQQVTLRCSSQSGHNTVSWYQQALGQGPQFIFQYYREEENGRGNFPPRFSGLQFPNYSSELNVNALELDDSALYLCASSFAQGVDEQFFGPGTRLTVL.

The chain has TRBV4-1 and TRBJ2-3; D tentatively reads TRBD1 or TRBD2 (7 bases each). V shed 2 bases and J shed 4 bases, with 16 bases lying between them. CDR3 length equals 16 residues. CDR1 is MGHRA, CDR2 YSYEKL, per germline. The CDR3 is CASSQLTGRVPDTQYF. The DNA for the CDR3 is TGCGCCAGCAGCCAACTGACAGGGAGGGTCCCAGATACGCAGTATTTT.

The rearrangement joins TRBV9 to TRBJ2-1, with a weak D call TRBD1 (5 bases). CDR1 and CDR2 (germline): SGDLS, YYNGEE. V was trimmed by 6 bases and J by 5 bases, leaving 18 bases between them. This CDR3 spans 15 amino acids. CDR3 region: CASTVEYGQNNEQFF. Here the CDR3 DNA reads TGTGCCAGCACTGTAGAATATGGACAAAACAATGAGCAGTTCTTC.

This clone was picked up a small number of times. Different DNA sequences within this sample yield the same CDR3. This sequence joins TRBV7-9 and TRBJ1-1; 7 nucleotides match TRBD1. This CDR3 has 14 residues. With V trimmed by 1 base and J by 3 bases, 2 bases remained unmatched. Germline loops: CDR1 SEHNR, CDR2 FQNEAQ (reference sequence). In DNA form, the CDR3 reads TGTGCCAGCAGCTTAGGACAGGGAGACACTGAAGCTTTCTTT. Translating it yields CASSLGQGDTEAFF.

Comments on this clone: Other DNA sequences of this sample code for an identical CDR3. V is TRBV19 and J is TRBJ2-1, with 9 bases aligning to TRBD2. The V gene's germline CDR1 is LNHDA and CDR2 SQIVND (reference sequence). The CDR3 runs 15 residues. The ends lost 5 bases at V and 0 bases at J; junction bases unmatched: 2. Written as DNA, the CDR3 is TGTGCCAGTAGTCTTAGCGGGAGCTCCTACAATGAGCAGTTCTTC. This codes for CASSLSGSSYNEQFF. Full variable domain (outside the CDR3, taken from reference TRBV19 and TRBJ2-1): DGGITQSPKYLFRKEGQNVTLSCEQNLNHDAMYWYRQDPGQGLRLIYYSQIVNDFQKGDIAEGYSVSREKKESFPLTVTSAQKNPTAFYLCASSLSGSSYNEQFFGPGTRLTVL.

This clone was found once. The chain recombines TRBV7-9 with TRBJ1-2; a possible D gene is TRBD1 (6 bases). The CDR3 consists of 14 residues. Germline CDR1 reads SEHNR; CDR2 reads FQNEAQ (reference sequence). V was shortened by 7 bases and J by 2 bases, with 14 bases between the two germline ends. The CDR3 region has the DNA TGTGCCAGCACGCCATTTCAGGGGAACTATGGCTACACCTTC. Translated: CASTPFQGNYGYTF.

J is TRBJ1-5 and V is TRBV27; no clear D. This CDR3 is 13 amino acids long. Germline CDR1 is MNHEY and CDR2 is SMNVEV (reference sequence). V lost 2 bases and J 6 bases, leaving 8 bases between the germline ends. The CDR3 DNA follows: TGTGCCAGCAGTTTAATGGCTGGTCAGCCCCAGCATTTT. Protein: CASSLMAGQPQHF.

In regard to this clone: Other DNA sequences in the same sample also yield this CDR3. This chain links TRBV5-1 with TRBJ2-1; D gene unclear. The CDR3 extends over 12 amino acids. Germline assignment: CDR1 SGHRS and CDR2 YFSETQ. Trimming cost V 2 bases and J 7 bases, with 7 bases left between them. The CDR3 DNA is TGCGCCAGCAGCTTCAGTGGTAATGAGCAGTTCTTC. Its translation: CASSFSGNEQFF. Full variable domain (rest looked up from reference TRBV5-1 and TRBJ2-1): KAGVTQTPRYLIKTRGQQVTLSCSPISGHRSVSWYQQTPGQGLQFLFEYFSETQRNKGNFPGRFSGRQFSNSRSEMNVSTLELGDSALYLCASSFSGNEQFFGPGTRLTVL.

The CDR3 loop is CASSELAGPSGDEQYF. The DNA for the CDR3 is TGTGCCAGCAGTGAACTAGCGGGACCGTCAGGGGACGAGCAGTACTTC. The genes are TRBV6-1 and TRBJ2-7; TRBD2 matches at 9 bases. From germline, CDR1 is MNHNS and CDR2 SASEGT. After removal of 2 bases from V and 5 bases from J, the junction contained 10 bases not matched to a gene. The CDR3 extends over 16 amino acids.

In the case of this clone: Other DNA sequences in the sample encode the same CDR3. The chain has TRBV20-1 and TRBJ2-7; no firm D call. Germline CDR1 and CDR2: DFQATT and SNEGSKA (reference sequence). The V end lost 3 bases, the J end lost 1 base, and 4 bases lay between the germline ends. CDR3 length: 11 amino acids. CDR3 nucleotides: TGCAGTGCTAGGGTATCCTACGAGCAGTACTTC. This sequence encodes CSARVSYEQYF.

The chain links TRBV5-1 to TRBJ2-3; TRBD1 agrees at 7 bases. This CDR3 contains 19 residues. V shed 1 base and J 1 base; nucleotides not matched to a gene: 15. Germline lookup yields CDR1 SGHRS and CDR2 YFSETQ. The CDR3 DNA reads as TGCGCCAGCAGCTTGTCTTTGGTAGGGGGCGGGCGCGGCACAGATACGCAGTATTTT. Amino acids: CASSLSLVGGGRGTDTQYF.

The sample holds one count of this clone. This sequence joins TRBV5-4 and TRBJ1-4; the D gene is possibly TRBD1 (5 bases). Trimming left V 0 bases short and J 4 bases short, with 13 bases between. The CDR3 spans 16 residues. Germline V lookup: CDR1 SGHNT, CDR2 YYREEE (reference sequence). The CDR3 coding sequence is TGTGCCAGCAGCTTGGTTCAGGCGGGGGGTAATGAAAAACTGTTTTTT. As protein: CASSLVQAGGNEKLFF.

The chain carries TRBV13 and TRBJ2-7, with a tentative D call TRBD2 (6 bases). CDR1 is PRHDT and CDR2 is FYEKMQ in the germline V gene (reference sequence). V lost 0 bases to trimming and J lost 0 bases, with 9 bases between them. This CDR3 region has 15 residues. DNA of the CDR3: TGTGCCAGCAGCTTAGGGGCGGGATACTCCTACGAGCAGTACTTC. Protein: CASSLGAGYSYEQYF.

The chain employs TRBV10-3 and TRBJ2-5, with no clear D. This CDR3 spans 14 amino acids. Trimming cost V 5 bases and J 2 bases, with 12 bases left between them. CDR1 and CDR2 from the germline V gene are ENHRY and SYGVKD. The CDR3 bases are TGTGCCATCAGTCACTTGGACGGGCAAGAGACCCAGTACTTC. Translating gives CAISHLDGQETQYF.

The table lists this clone with a count of one. The chain employs TRBV28 and TRBJ1-4, with unresolved D. V was pared by 4 bases and J by 8 bases, with 26 bases between. CDR1 is MDHEN and CDR2 is SYDVKM in the germline V gene. This CDR3 comprises 18 residues. CDR3 amino acids: CASSSHIPQEGSEEKLFF. CDR3 nucleotide sequence: TGTGCCAGCAGTTCTCATATCCCACAAGAGGGATCAGAGGAAAAACTGTTTTTT.

V is TRBV7-6 and J is TRBJ1-4, with 10 bases aligning to TRBD1. The trim removed 5 bases at V and 7 bases at J, leaving 10 bases unmatched. The CDR3 is 16 amino acids. In germline, CDR1 is SGHVS, CDR2 FNYEAQ. The CDR3 DNA reads as TGTGCCAGCAGCCCCAGACAGGGGGCGGAGGGTGAAAAACTGTTTTTT. It yields the protein CASSPRQGAEGEKLFF.

The chain carries TRBV19 and TRBJ1-5, with D possibly matching TRBD1 (6 bases). This CDR3 contains 17 residues. V was trimmed by 2 bases and J by 0 bases, leaving 14 bases between them. Germline-derived CDR1 and CDR2 are LNHDA and SQIVND (reference sequence). CDR3 sequence reads: CASSIFRTAYSNQPQHF. The CDR3 DNA reads TGTGCCAGTAGTATATTCAGGACAGCCTATAGCAATCAGCCCCAGCATTTT.

The V gene is TRBV5-5, the J gene TRBJ2-7; 10 bases are a match to TRBD2. Germline V gene data show CDR1 as SGHKS and CDR2 as YYEKEE (reference sequence). CDR3 length: 14 residues. Trimming took 2 bases from V and 5 from J; bases not matched to a gene: 4. The CDR3 region has the DNA TGTGCCAGCAGCTTCCTAGCGGGAGAGGACGAGCAGTACTTC. It translates to CASSFLAGEDEQYF.